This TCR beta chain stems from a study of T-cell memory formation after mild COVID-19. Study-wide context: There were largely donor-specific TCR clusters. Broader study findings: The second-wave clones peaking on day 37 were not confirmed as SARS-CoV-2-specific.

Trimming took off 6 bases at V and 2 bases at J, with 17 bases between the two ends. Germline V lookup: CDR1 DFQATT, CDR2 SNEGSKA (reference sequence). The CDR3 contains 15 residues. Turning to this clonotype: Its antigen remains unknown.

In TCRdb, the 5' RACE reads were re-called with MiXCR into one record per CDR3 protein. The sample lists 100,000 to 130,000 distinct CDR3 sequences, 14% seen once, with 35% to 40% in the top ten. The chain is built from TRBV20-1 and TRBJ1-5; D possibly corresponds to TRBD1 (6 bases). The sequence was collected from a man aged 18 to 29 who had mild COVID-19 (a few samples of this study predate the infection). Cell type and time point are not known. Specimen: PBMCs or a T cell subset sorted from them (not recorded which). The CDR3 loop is CSAPEGRGGNQPQHF. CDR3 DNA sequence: TGCAGTGCCCCAGAGGGCAGGGGTGGCAATCAGCCCCAGCATTTT.